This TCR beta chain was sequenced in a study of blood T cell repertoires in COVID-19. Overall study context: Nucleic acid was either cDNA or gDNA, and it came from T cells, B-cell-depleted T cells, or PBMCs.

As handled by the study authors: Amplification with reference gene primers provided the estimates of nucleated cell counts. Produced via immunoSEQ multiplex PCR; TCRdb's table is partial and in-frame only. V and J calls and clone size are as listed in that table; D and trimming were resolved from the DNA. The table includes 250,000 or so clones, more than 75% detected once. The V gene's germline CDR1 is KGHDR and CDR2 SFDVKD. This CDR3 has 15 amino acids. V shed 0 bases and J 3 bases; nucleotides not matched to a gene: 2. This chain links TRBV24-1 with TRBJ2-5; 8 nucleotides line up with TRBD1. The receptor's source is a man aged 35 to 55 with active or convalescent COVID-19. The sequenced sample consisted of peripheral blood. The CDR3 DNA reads TGTGCCACCAGTGATTTGGCGACAGGGGAAGAGACCCAGTACTTC. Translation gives CATSDLATGEETQYF.